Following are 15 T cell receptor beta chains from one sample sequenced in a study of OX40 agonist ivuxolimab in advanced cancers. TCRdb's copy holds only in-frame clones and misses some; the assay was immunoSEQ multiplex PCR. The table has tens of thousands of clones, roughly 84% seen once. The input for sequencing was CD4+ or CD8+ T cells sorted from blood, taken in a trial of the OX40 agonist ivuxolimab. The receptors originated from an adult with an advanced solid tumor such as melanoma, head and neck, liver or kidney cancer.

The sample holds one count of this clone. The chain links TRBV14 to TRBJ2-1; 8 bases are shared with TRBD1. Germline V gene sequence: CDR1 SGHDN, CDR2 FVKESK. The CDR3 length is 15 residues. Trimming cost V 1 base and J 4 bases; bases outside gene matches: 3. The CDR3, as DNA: TGTGCCAGCAGCCAAGCGGGACAGGTTTACAATGAGCAGTTCTTC. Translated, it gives CASSQAGQVYNEQFF.

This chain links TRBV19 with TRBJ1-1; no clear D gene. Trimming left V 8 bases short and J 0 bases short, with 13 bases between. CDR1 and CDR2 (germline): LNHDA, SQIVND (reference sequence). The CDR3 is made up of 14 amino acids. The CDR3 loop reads CASSPLTLNTEAFF. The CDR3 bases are TGTGCCAGTTCCCCCTTGACACTGAACACTGAAGCTTTCTTT.

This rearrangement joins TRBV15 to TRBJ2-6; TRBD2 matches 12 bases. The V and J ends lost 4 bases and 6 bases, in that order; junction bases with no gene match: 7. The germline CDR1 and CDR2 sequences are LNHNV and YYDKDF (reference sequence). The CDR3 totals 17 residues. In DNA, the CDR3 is TGTGCCACCAGCATACGGACTAGCGGGGTAAAGGCCAACGTCCTGACTTTC. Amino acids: CATSIRTSGVKANVLTF.

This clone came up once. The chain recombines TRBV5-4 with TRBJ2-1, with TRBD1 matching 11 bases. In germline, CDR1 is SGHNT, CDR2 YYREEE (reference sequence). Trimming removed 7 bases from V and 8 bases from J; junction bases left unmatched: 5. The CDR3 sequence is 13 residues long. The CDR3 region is CASGTGGKDEQFF. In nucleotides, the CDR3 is TGTGCCAGCGGGACAGGGGGGAAAGATGAGCAGTTCTTC.

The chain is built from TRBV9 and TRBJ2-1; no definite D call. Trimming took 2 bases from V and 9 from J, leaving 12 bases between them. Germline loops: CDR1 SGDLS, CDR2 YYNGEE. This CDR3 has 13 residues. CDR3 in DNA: TGTGCCAGCAGCGTTACAGTCGAGGCTGAGCAGTTCTTC. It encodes CASSVTVEAEQFF.

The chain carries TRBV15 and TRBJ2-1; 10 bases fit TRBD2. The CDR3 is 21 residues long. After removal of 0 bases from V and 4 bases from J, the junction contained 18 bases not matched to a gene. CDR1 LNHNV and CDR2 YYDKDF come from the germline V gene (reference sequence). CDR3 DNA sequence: TGTGCCACCAGCAGAGATAGGCTAGCGGGGGCCACCTGGGTTCCATACAATGAGCAGTTCTTC. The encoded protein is CATSRDRLAGATWVPYNEQFF.

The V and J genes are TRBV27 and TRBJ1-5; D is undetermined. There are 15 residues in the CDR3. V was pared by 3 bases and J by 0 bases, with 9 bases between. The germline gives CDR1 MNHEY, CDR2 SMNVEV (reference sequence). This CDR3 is CASSFYFSSNQPQHF. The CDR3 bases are TGTGCCAGCAGTTTCTATTTTAGTAGCAATCAGCCCCAGCATTTT.

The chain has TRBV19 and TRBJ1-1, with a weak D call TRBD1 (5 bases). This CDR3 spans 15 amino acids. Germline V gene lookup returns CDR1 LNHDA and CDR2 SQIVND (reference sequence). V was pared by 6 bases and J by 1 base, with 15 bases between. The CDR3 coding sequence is TGTGCCAGTAGAACAGGAGGGGAAGGGAACACTGAAGCTTTCTTT. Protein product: CASRTGGEGNTEAFF.

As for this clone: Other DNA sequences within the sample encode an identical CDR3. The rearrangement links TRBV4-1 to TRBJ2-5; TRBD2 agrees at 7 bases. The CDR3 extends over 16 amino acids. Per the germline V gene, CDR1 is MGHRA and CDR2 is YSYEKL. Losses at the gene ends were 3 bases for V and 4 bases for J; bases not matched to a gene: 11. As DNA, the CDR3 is TGCGCCAGCAGCCAGACTCCTCGGGGAGGGGTAGAGACCCAGTACTTC. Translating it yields CASSQTPRGGVETQYF.

Here the CDR3 reads CASSRSGTPGEQYF. CDR3 sequence (DNA): TGTGCCAGCAGCCGAAGTGGCACTCCGGGCGAGCAGTACTTC. The genes are TRBV28 and TRBJ2-7; D uncertain. The CDR3 is 14 amino acids. Germline loops: CDR1 MDHEN, CDR2 SYDVKM. V lost 6 bases to trimming and J lost 6 bases, with 18 bases between them.

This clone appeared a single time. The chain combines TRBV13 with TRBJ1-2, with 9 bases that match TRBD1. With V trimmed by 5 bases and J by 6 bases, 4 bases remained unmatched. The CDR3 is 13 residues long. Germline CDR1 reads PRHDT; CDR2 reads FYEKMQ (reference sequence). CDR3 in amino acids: CASSHTGGHGYTF. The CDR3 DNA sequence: TGTGCCAGCAGCCACACAGGGGGCCATGGCTACACCTTC.

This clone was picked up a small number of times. CDR3 protein: CASSPAFGLAGYEQYF. CDR3 DNA sequence: TGTGCCAGCAGCCCCGCCTTCGGACTAGCTGGCTACGAGCAGTACTTC. The V call is TRBV11-3, the J call TRBJ2-7; the match to TRBD2 covers 8 bases. The CDR3 is 16 residues long. CDR1 is SGHNT and CDR2 is YENEEA in the germline V gene. Trimming cost V 5 bases and J 3 bases; bases outside gene matches: 12.

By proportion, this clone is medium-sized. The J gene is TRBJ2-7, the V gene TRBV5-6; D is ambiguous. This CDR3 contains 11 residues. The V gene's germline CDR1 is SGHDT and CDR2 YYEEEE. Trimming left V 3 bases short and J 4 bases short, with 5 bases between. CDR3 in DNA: TGTGCCAGCAGCTCTCGATACGAGCAGTACTTC. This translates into CASSSRYEQYF.

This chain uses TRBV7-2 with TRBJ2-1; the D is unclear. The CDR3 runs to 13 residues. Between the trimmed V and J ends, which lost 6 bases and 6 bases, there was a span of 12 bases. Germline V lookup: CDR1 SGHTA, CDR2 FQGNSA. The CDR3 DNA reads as TGTGCCAGCAGTCTTAGGGTCCCCAATGAGCAGTTCTTC. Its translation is CASSLRVPNEQFF.

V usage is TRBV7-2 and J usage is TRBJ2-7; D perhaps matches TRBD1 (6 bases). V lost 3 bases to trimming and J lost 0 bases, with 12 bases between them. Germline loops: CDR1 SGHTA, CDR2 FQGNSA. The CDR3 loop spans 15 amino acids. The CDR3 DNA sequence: TGTGCCAGCAGCTTTAAAGGGGGTAGCTCCTACGAGCAGTACTTC. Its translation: CASSFKGGSSYEQYF.